The 25 T cell receptor beta chains listed next were all sequenced from one sample in a study of T-cell memory formation after mild COVID-19. TCRdb called the 5' RACE reads again in MiXCR, with one record for every CDR3 protein. The sample shows about 320,000 distinct CDR3 sequences, more than 13% of them seen only once. Sequencing was done on a sample of PBMCs or a T cell subset sorted from them (not recorded which). These receptors came from a man between 18 and 29 years old who had mild COVID-19 (a few samples of this study predate the infection). Cell type and time point are not known.

This chain links TRBV6-4 with TRBJ1-2; D might be TRBD1 (5 bases). The germline CDR1 and CDR2 sequences are MRHNA and SNTAGT. The germline V and J ends were trimmed by 2 bases and 7 bases, with 5 bases remaining between them. This CDR3 contains 11 residues. The CDR3 nucleotides read TGTGCCAGCAGTGACGGGGGTGGCTACACCTTC. It encodes CASSDGGGYTF.

This clonotype was seen a handful of times. The chain couples TRBV6-1 to TRBJ2-1; D unresolved. The CDR3 sequence is 13 residues long. V gave up 6 bases and J gave up 4 bases, with 10 bases separating them. CDR1 MNHNS and CDR2 SASEGT come from the germline V gene. Here the CDR3 DNA reads TGTGCCAGCAGGAGACCTCTTTACAATGAGCAGTTCTTC. Encoded protein: CASRRPLYNEQFF.

This clonotype was counted at least ten times. The J gene is TRBJ2-2, the V gene TRBV24-1; D ambiguous. Germline loops: CDR1 KGHDR, CDR2 SFDVKD. The CDR3 sequence is 14 residues long. The V and J ends lost 4 bases and 5 bases respectively, with 10 bases between them. DNA for the CDR3: TGTGCCACCAGTGACCCCCGAAGGACCGGGGAGCTGTTTTTT. It specifies CATSDPRRTGELFF.

This clonotype showed up just a few times. This rearrangement joins TRBV12-3 or TRBV12-4 to TRBJ1-1; D gene unclear. This CDR3 spans 13 amino acids. V lost 10 bases to trimming and J lost 4 bases, with 16 bases between them. The CDR3 loop reads CATSRGFATEAFF. The CDR3 coding sequence is TGTGCCACCTCACGCGGGTTTGCCACTGAAGCTTTCTTT.

This CDR3 reads CASSTTPTLTDTQYF. The CDR3 nucleotides are TGCGCCAGCAGCACCACCCCGACCCTAACAGATACGCAGTATTTT. This chain links TRBV5-1 with TRBJ2-3; D remains unclear. The V gene's germline CDR1 is SGHRS and CDR2 YFSETQ. The ends were cut back, 4 bases at V and 3 bases at J, with 15 bases in the middle. The length of the CDR3 is 15 residues.

This clonotype was counted many times. The CDR3 loop reads CSAVKGPRRETQYF. Here the CDR3 DNA reads TGCAGCGCCGTAAAGGGACCAAGGCGGGAGACCCAGTACTTC. The chain carries TRBV29-1 and TRBJ2-5, with D perhaps assigned TRBD1 or TRBD2 (5 bases each). This CDR3 spans 14 amino acids. V was trimmed by 7 bases and J by 5 bases, leaving 20 bases between them. CDR1 is SQVTM, CDR2 ANQGSEA, per germline.

There are a few counts of this clonotype. The rearrangement uses TRBV7-6 and TRBJ2-3, with D perhaps being TRBD1 or TRBD2 (6 bases each). Germline lookup yields CDR1 SGHVS and CDR2 FNYEAQ. The CDR3 totals 14 residues. With 0 bases removed from V and 5 bases from J, the gap between germline ends came to 9 bases. CDR3 sequence: CASSLAGGVDTQYF. The CDR3 DNA reads TGTGCCAGCAGCTTAGCGGGGGGCGTAGATACGCAGTATTTT.

This clonotype was seen only a few times. V usage is TRBV7-9 and J usage is TRBJ2-7, with TRBD2 identical over 11 bases. Unmatched junction bases numbered 15, after V lost 5 bases and J lost 3 bases. This CDR3 comprises 18 residues. Germline CDR1 SEHNR, CDR2 FQNEAQ (reference sequence). As DNA, the CDR3 is TGTGCCAGCAGCGGCGAGGCTAGCGGGGGGCCACCGGACTACGAGCAGTACTTC. Protein sequence: CASSGEASGGPPDYEQYF.

In its sample, this clonotype was seen many times. The chain couples TRBV4-3 to TRBJ2-1; the match to TRBD2 covers 11 bases. J gave up 6 bases and V 2 bases, and 3 bases lay outside the gene matches. This CDR3 is built from 15 residues. Germline-derived CDR1 and CDR2 are LGHNA and YSLEER. The DNA of the CDR3 is TGCGCCAGCAGCCAACCTAGCGGGGGGATCAATGAGCAGTTCTTC. Its protein product is CASSQPSGGINEQFF.

The rearrangement joins TRBV7-2 to TRBJ1-3; D possibly corresponds to TRBD1 (5 bases). Germline V CDR1 and CDR2: SGHTA, FQGNSA. This CDR3 contains 15 residues. V was trimmed by 4 bases and J by 0 bases, leaving 10 bases between them. The CDR3 DNA reads as TGTGCCAGCAGCTCATGGGGGGGCTCTGGAAACACCATATATTTT. It codes for CASSSWGGSGNTIYF. Based on the CDR3 plus reference TRBV7-2 and TRBJ1-3, the full variable domain is GAGVSQSPSNKVTEKGKDVELRCDPISGHTALYWYRQSLGQGLEFLIYFQGNSAPDKSGLPSDRFSAERTGGSVSTLTIQRTQQEDSAVYLCASSSWGGSGNTIYFGEGSWLTVV.

In this sample, this clonotype turned up a few times. The chain joins TRBV12-3 or TRBV12-4 to TRBJ1-6; the D gene is possibly TRBD1 (5 bases). Between the trimmed V and J ends, which lost 6 bases and 3 bases, there was a span of 12 bases. This CDR3 is built from 15 residues. For the CDR3, the DNA is TGTGCCAGCAGCCCGGGGCAGAGCTATAATTCACCCCTCCACTTT. The encoded protein is CASSPGQSYNSPLHF.

The chain is built from TRBV7-8 and TRBJ2-3; TRBD1 is a possible D gene (5 bases). The V and J ends lost 2 bases and 2 bases respectively, with 14 bases between them. The CDR3 spans 16 residues. CDR1 is SGHVS, CDR2 FQNEAQ, per germline. CDR3 amino acids: CASSLLEAGYTDTQYF. CDR3 in DNA: TGTGCCAGCAGCTTACTAGAGGCAGGGTACACAGATACGCAGTATTTT. The full variable domain, its missing parts supplied by reference TRBV7-8 and TRBJ2-3, is GAGVSQSPRYKVAKRGQDVALRCDPISGHVSLFWYQQALGQGPEFLTYFQNEAQLDKSGLPSDRFFAERPEGSVSTLKIQRTQQEDSAVYLCASSLLEAGYTDTQYFGPGTRLTVL.

The chain recombines TRBV28 with TRBJ1-6; D may be TRBD1 (6 bases). The ends were cut back, 2 bases at V and 7 bases at J, with 9 bases in the middle. The CDR3 consists of 14 residues. Looked up from germline, CDR1 is MDHEN and CDR2 is SYDVKM. The CDR3 bases are TGTGCCAGCAGTTTAACAGGGCTAAATTCACCCCTCCACTTT. Amino acid sequence: CASSLTGLNSPLHF.

This rearrangement joins TRBV5-1 to TRBJ2-5; perhaps TRBD2 as D (6 bases). CDR1 is SGHRS, CDR2 YFSETQ, per germline. This CDR3 is built from 16 residues. V was pared by 0 bases and J by 1 base, with 13 bases between. The CDR3 reads CASSLAPAGPQETQYF. CDR3 bases: TGCGCCAGCAGCTTGGCACCAGCGGGTCCCCAAGAGACCCAGTACTTC.

The rearrangement uses TRBV5-1 and TRBJ2-3, with 8 bases that match TRBD2. There are 13 residues in the CDR3. From germline, CDR1 is SGHRS and CDR2 YFSETQ. The junction had 6 bases not matched to a gene; V was cut back by 6 bases and J by 6 bases. This CDR3 is CASTSGGEDTQYF. Written as DNA, the CDR3 is TGCGCCAGCACTTCCGGGGGGGAGGATACGCAGTATTTT.

Only a few counts were recorded for this clonotype. The chain combines TRBV6-2 or TRBV6-3 with TRBJ2-5; D unresolved. The germline V gene encodes CDR1 MNHEY and CDR2 SVGEGT. The V gene lost 5 bases and the J gene lost 8 bases, with 18 bases spanning the gap. CDR3 length equals 14 residues. DNA for the CDR3: TGTGCCAGCAGTACCCCTGGCGGCTACGTCACCCAGTACTTC. It specifies CASSTPGGYVTQYF.

The chain recombines TRBV4-3 with TRBJ2-1, with 11 nucleotides matching TRBD2. V was clipped by 1 base and J by 5 bases; unmatched bases: 7. The CDR3 is made up of 17 amino acids. The germline V gene has CDR1 LGHNA and CDR2 YSLEER. This CDR3 is CASSQVRSGGADNEQFF. The CDR3 bases are TGCGCCAGCAGCCAAGTTCGTAGCGGGGGGGCCGACAATGAGCAGTTCTTC.

In this sample, this clonotype turned up many times. J is TRBJ2-2 and V is TRBV7-9; unclear D gene. V lost 2 bases and J lost 3, with 4 bases in between. The germline V gene has CDR1 SEHNR and CDR2 FQNEAQ (reference sequence). CDR3 length: 13 residues. The CDR3 bases are TGTGCCAGCAGCTTATTCGACACCGGGGAGCTGTTTTTT. Translating gives CASSLFDTGELFF.

This clonotype occurred a few times. The gene calls are TRBV6-6 and TRBJ2-5, with TRBD2 as a possible D gene (7 bases). The germline gives CDR1 MNHNY, CDR2 SVGAGI (reference sequence). V lost 0 bases and J lost 3, with 8 bases in between. This CDR3 region has 14 residues. CDR3 in amino acids: CASSYSGGEETQYF. CDR3 sequence (DNA): TGTGCCAGCAGTTACTCAGGGGGGGAAGAGACCCAGTACTTC.

This clonotype was picked up a small number of times. The chain employs TRBV5-1 and TRBJ1-6, with no clear D. Germline CDR1 reads SGHRS; CDR2 reads YFSETQ. This CDR3 is built from 13 residues. Trimming took 4 bases from V and 7 from J, leaving 9 bases between them. The CDR3 reads CASSTDVNSPLHF. DNA of the CDR3: TGCGCCAGCAGCACGGACGTAAATTCACCCCTCCACTTT.

Written as DNA, the CDR3 is TGTGCCAGCAGTTGGGACGTGACCTACGAGCAGTACTTC. Its protein is CASSWDVTYEQYF. The chain uses TRBV28 and TRBJ2-7; D is perhaps TRBD1 or TRBD2 (5 bases each). Trimming took off 4 bases at V and 2 bases at J, with 9 bases between the two ends. The CDR3 is 13 residues long. CDR1 and CDR2 (germline): MDHEN, SYDVKM.

The chain recombines TRBV7-9 with TRBJ2-3; D not certain. The CDR3 consists of 15 residues. Germline V gives CDR1 SEHNR, CDR2 FQNEAQ (reference sequence). The V gene lost 2 bases and the J gene lost 1 base, with 10 bases spanning the gap. CDR3 residues: CASSLTSVRTDTQYF. The CDR3 nucleotides read TGTGCCAGCAGCTTAACATCGGTACGCACAGATACGCAGTATTTT.

The sample holds a few counts of this clonotype. The chain carries TRBV20-1 and TRBJ2-7; TRBD1 might be the D (6 bases). Germline-derived CDR1 and CDR2 are DFQATT and SNEGSKA (reference sequence). CDR3 length: 14 amino acids. Trimming removed 4 bases at V and 2 bases at J, with 15 bases between. The CDR3 DNA follows: TGCAGTGCTACCCCTGGGCAGGGGCCCTACGAGCAGTACTTC. Its protein product is CSATPGQGPYEQYF.

The CDR3 reads CASSLVYRGTTDTQYF. Here the CDR3 DNA reads TGTGCCAGCAGCTTAGTGTACCGGGGGACCACAGATACGCAGTATTTT. The V and J genes are TRBV7-2 and TRBJ2-3; a possible D gene is TRBD2 (6 bases). The CDR3 contains 16 residues. Germline V gives CDR1 SGHTA, CDR2 FQGNSA. V was shortened by 1 base and J by 2 bases, with 13 bases between the two germline ends.

This clonotype was seen at least ten times. V and J are TRBV6-4 and TRBJ2-3; D remains ambiguous. Looked up from germline, CDR1 is MRHNA and CDR2 is SNTAGT. The V end was cut by 2 bases, the J end by 3 bases, with 6 bases between. This CDR3 comprises 13 residues. The CDR3 is CASSDTETDTQYF. CDR3 DNA: TGTGCCAGCAGTGACACAGAAACAGATACGCAGTATTTT.